This T cell receptor beta chain was captured in a study of T cells in Graves' hyperthyroidism and ophthalmopathy. Germline lookup yields CDR1 ENHRY and CDR2 SYGVKD. V lost 7 bases and J lost 9; bases outside the gene matches: 8. The CDR3 is 14 residues long. Amplified regions were TCR beta CDR3 sequences from RNA transcripts. The HTBI primer set was used in a first-round RT-PCR of the TCR CDR3. One entry per CDR3 protein results from TCRdb running MiXCR on the multiplex PCR reads. The sample records hundreds of thousands of distinct CDR3 sequences, 17% being singletons. The chain couples TRBV10-3 to TRBJ2-1, with 11 bases identical to TRBD1. This TCR came from a young woman with Graves' ophthalmopathy. The source material was blood. Written as DNA, the CDR3 is TGTGCCATCAAAGGACAGGGGGCACTGAGTGAGCAGTTCTTC. Its protein product is CAIKGQGALSEQFF.